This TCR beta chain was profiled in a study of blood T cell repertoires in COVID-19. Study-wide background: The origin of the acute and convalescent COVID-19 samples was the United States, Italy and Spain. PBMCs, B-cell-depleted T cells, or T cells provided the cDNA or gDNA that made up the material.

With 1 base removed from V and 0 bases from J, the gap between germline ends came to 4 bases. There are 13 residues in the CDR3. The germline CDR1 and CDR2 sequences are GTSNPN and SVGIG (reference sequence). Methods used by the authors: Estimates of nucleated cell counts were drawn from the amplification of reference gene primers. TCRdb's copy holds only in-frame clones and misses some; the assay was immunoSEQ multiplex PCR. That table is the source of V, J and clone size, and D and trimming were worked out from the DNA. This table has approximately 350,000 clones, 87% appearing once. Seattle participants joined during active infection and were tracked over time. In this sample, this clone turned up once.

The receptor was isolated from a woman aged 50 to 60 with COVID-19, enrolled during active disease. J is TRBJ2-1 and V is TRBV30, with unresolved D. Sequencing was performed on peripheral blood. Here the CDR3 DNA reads TGTGCCTGGAGTGATAACTCCTACAATGAGCAGTTCTTC. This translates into CAWSDNSYNEQFF.